The next 8 T cell receptor beta chains were all read from a single sample in a study of identical twins (dated by TCRdb to about 2016). Library preparation was by 5' RACE. Sequencing was performed on an Illumina HiSeq 2000. TCRdb reprocessed the public reads (quality trimming at Q25 with fastp, clone calling with MiXCR) and kept in-frame beta chains. Every entry covers one CDR3 protein and lists the most common genes and DNA from its rows. This sample lists under 900,000 distinct CDR3 sequences; about 12% were detected once. The leading ten clones occupy roughly 1.6% of the sample. This same sample was also part of a study on yellow fever vaccine responses in identical twins.

The sequencing input was PBMCs. The receptors derive from a woman aged 18-29 years in good health.

This clonotype has just a few counts. The chain employs TRBV4-1 and TRBJ2-1; D gene unclear. V dropped 0 bases and J dropped 6 bases, with 15 bases sitting between them. Germline CDR1 is MGHRA and CDR2 is YSYEKL. The CDR3 runs to 16 residues. The CDR3 DNA reads TGCGCCAGCAGCCAAGAATCGCCCTACACGGCCAATGAGCAGTTCTTC. This gives the protein CASSQESPYTANEQFF.

The CDR3 DNA follows: TGCAGTGCTAGCCGGGGGGCGTTCACCGGGGAGCTGTTTTTT. Translated, it gives CSASRGAFTGELFF. The chain is built from TRBV20-1 and TRBJ2-2; D is perhaps TRBD2 (7 bases). The CDR3 has 14 residues. Between the trimmed V and J ends, which lost 3 bases and 4 bases, there was a span of 12 bases. Germline V lookup: CDR1 DFQATT, CDR2 SNEGSKA (reference sequence).

This clonotype was counted between two and nine times. V usage is TRBV11-2 and J usage is TRBJ2-7; TRBD1 aligns across 7 bases. The CDR3 spans 16 residues. The germline gives CDR1 SGHAT, CDR2 FQNNGV. After removal of 4 bases from V and 0 bases from J, the junction contained 9 bases not matched to a gene. The CDR3 loop is CASSSLGDSFSYEQYF. In nucleotides, the CDR3 is TGTGCCAGCAGCTCCCTCGGGGACAGCTTCTCCTACGAGCAGTACTTC.

The genes are TRBV28 and TRBJ2-7; 9 bases line up with TRBD2. The CDR3 has 16 residues. V lost 4 bases, J lost 2 bases, and 9 bases stayed unmatched. The germline CDR1 and CDR2 sequences are MDHEN and SYDVKM. CDR3 region: CASSSRGAGGPYEQYF. The DNA for the CDR3 is TGTGCCAGCAGTTCCCGGGGGGCGGGAGGGCCCTACGAGCAGTACTTC.

This clonotype was found a few times. This chain uses TRBV20-1 with TRBJ2-2, with D unclear. V shed 4 bases and J shed 1 base, with 16 bases lying between them. The germline gives CDR1 DFQATT, CDR2 SNEGSKA (reference sequence). There are 16 residues in the CDR3. The CDR3 bases are TGCAGTGCTACTACGCAAGCGTGGGGGAACACCGGGGAGCTGTTTTTT. It codes for CSATTQAWGNTGELFF.

This clonotype occurred a few times. The chain links TRBV5-1 to TRBJ2-3, with TRBD2 identical over 8 bases. This CDR3 is 16 amino acids long. Germline V gives CDR1 SGHRS, CDR2 YFSETQ. The J segment lost 4 bases and the V segment lost 4 bases, leaving 11 bases of the junction unmatched. CDR3 in DNA: TGCGCCAGCAGCCCATCCGGGAGGGGTTCTCCAGATACGCAGTATTTT. The encoded protein is CASSPSGRGSPDTQYF.

CDR3 nucleotides: TGCAGCGCCGGAGGCCTTTTCTCCTACGAGCAGTACTTC. Translated, it gives CSAGGLFSYEQYF. V is TRBV29-1 and J is TRBJ2-7, with a possible D match to TRBD2 (5 bases). Per germline, CDR1 SQVTM and CDR2 ANQGSEA. This CDR3 region has 13 residues. V lost 7 bases, J lost 0 bases, and 13 bases lay in between.

In this sample, this clonotype turned up a few times. V usage is TRBV5-6 and J usage is TRBJ2-1, with D possibly being TRBD2 (6 bases). Germline CDR1 SGHDT, CDR2 YYEEEE. This CDR3 comprises 16 residues. Trimming took off 3 bases at V and 3 bases at J, with 16 bases between the two ends. The CDR3 region is CASSWTKLAIYNEQFF. The CDR3 DNA sequence: TGTGCCAGCAGCTGGACCAAACTAGCAATCTACAATGAGCAGTTCTTC.